This TCR beta chain derives from a study of T cell responses to AZD1222 COVID-19 vaccine. Generated by immunoSEQ multiplex PCR, the TCRdb table keeps only in-frame clones and is missing some. This sample carries 140,000 to 150,000 clones, 82% of them seen once, and the ten largest clones take approximately 4%. As for this clone: Its specificity is not known.

Points from the study as a whole: Repertoire collection took place solely once the T cell response had peaked. The span of vaccine-associated CD4 TCRs extended across spike, with dominance at 160-218 and 743-854. Clonal diversity may have been underestimated in mostly white British donors. Just 6 or 7 people given AZD1222 tested seropositive at baseline.

The receptor's source is an adult in good health. This sample comprised peripheral blood, obtained on day 0 of MenACWY control vaccination.

The CDR3 DNA follows: TGTGCCAGCTCACCCCGACAGGGAGTCACTGAAGCTTTCTTT. It is translated as CASSPRQGVTEAFF. V and J are TRBV18 and TRBJ1-1, with 7 bases aligning to TRBD1. This CDR3 is built from 14 residues. V lost 3 bases to trimming and J lost 4 bases; unmatched junction nucleotides: 5. The V gene's germline CDR1 is KGHSH and CDR2 LQKENI.